This entry is about one TCR beta chain. Participants were aged about 18 to 90 years, lived in 25 or so US areas, and enrolled virtually. Data came from immunoSEQ multiplex PCR; TCRdb stores just in-frame clones and leaves some out. In the table there are hundreds of thousands of clones, around 87% of which are singletons. This record belongs to a study of blood T cell repertoires in COVID-19. Whole-study context: The recovered donors of Cohort 3 showed two negative PCRs, clearance, or symptom resolution.

Trimming cost V 4 bases and J 2 bases; bases outside gene matches: 8. The CDR3 sequence is 16 residues long. CDR1 and CDR2 from the germline V gene are SGHRS and YFSETQ. The chain recombines TRBV5-1 with TRBJ2-3, with TRBD2 identical over 9 bases. The TCR sequence derives from a man in his forties in a cohort exposed to, infected with or recovered from COVID-19 (not recorded which). Sequenced input: PBMCs or T cells enriched from blood (not recorded which). The CDR3 loop is CASSLRVAGVTDTQYF. Here the CDR3 DNA reads TGCGCCAGCAGCCTCCGGGTAGCGGGAGTCACAGATACGCAGTATTTT.